This TCR beta chain emerged from a study of T cell responses to AZD1222 COVID-19 vaccine. Study-wide results and limits: The study found vaccine-associated CD4 TCRs spanning spike, dominant at 160-218 and 743-854. At baseline, just five to seven AZD1222 recipients tested seropositive. Donors, mostly white British, included more females; clonal diversity was possibly underestimated.

Of note for this clone: Its specificity is not known.

TCRdb's table, derived via immunoSEQ multiplex PCR, lists solely in-frame clones and lacks some. The sample carries 150,000 to 180,000 clones, roughly nine tenths recorded once. The germline V gene has CDR1 MNHEY and CDR2 SMNVEV (reference sequence). Trimming pared 8 bases from V and 5 bases from J, leaving 15 bases between. The CDR3 length is 13 residues. The sequencing used peripheral blood, collected on day 0 of AZD1222 vaccination. The sequence derives from an adult in good health. This chain connects TRBV27 to TRBJ1-1, with unresolved D. The CDR3 bases are TGTGCCAGCTCGGACGGGCGAGCAACTGAAGCTTTCTTT. This codes for CASSDGRATEAFF.